This T cell receptor beta chain comes out of a study of blood T cell repertoires in COVID-19 (dated by TCRdb to the early 2020s). About the full investigation: Collaborator samples came from the United States, Italy and Spain and covered acute and convalescent phases of COVID-19. The prospective study material was composed of cDNA or gDNA derived from T cells, B-cell-depleted T cells, or PBMCs. Subjects who had been exposed to COVID-19, were actively infected with it, or had recovered from it provided the deeply sampled blood TCRbeta repertoires that made up the dataset. A freely available public database, intended as a resource for researchers studying the immune response to SARS-CoV-2, is where the repertoires were released. Samples came from the ongoing ImmuneRACE study (first 160 participants) plus 1,254 subjects from 6 global collaborators. A de-identified subject ID, COVID-19 status, age in years and sex were almost always included in the sample metadata. HLA class I and class II types, where available, came from metadata supplied by the sample provider rather than from assay-based typing. General study outcomes and caveats: The amount of clinical and demographic metadata varied by source and participant and was provided uncurated.

TCRbeta CDR3 regions were amplified from genomic DNA by means of the immunoSEQ Assay, a bias-controlled multiplex PCR. In the original analysis: The number of nucleated cells in each sample was estimated from the amplification of reference gene primers within the assay. To quantify the absolute abundance of each unique TCRbeta CDR3 rearrangement, sequence reads were collapsed and filtered. For each sample, productive Simpson clonality was calculated as the square root of Simpson's diversity index over productive rearrangements. The clones in this table, taken by TCRdb from immuneACCESS, are in-frame only. Not every clone is retained; where verified, under half of the shortfall comes from an unresolved V gene, and the cause of the rest is unknown. D and trimming were read from the DNA, whereas the V and J calls and clone size are those reported in that table. This sample holds 200,000 to 300,000 clones; over 75% were observed only once. Of the sample, roughly 0.8% is held by the ten largest clones.

Each collaborating institution followed its own protocols to collect whole blood in K2EDTA tubes. For TCRbeta analysis, collaborators shipped samples as frozen whole blood, isolated PBMCs, or DNA extracted from either of those sample types. Taken from cysteine to phenylalanine, the CDR3 has 15 residues. The only DNA kept is the CDR3, 45 bases in frame from the first base. V lost 1 base and J lost 0 bases; the stretch between them is 13 bases long. Taken from the germline V gene (reference sequence), the CDR1 and CDR2 loops are GTSNPN and SVGIG. Concerning this clone: The antigen it recognizes is unknown. No much larger clone is present one base from it, and per-base qualities are unavailable.

This sequence was found in a woman aged 25 to 39 with acute or convalescent COVID-19. Sequencing was performed on peripheral blood. The rearrangement joined TRBV30 to TRBJ2-7; the D gene is unclear. CDR3 reads: CAWSGSVRSSYEQYF. Here is the DNA: TGTGCCTGGAGTGGGTCAGTAAGGAGCTCCTACGAGCAGTACTTC.